Listed below are T cell receptor beta chains from one sample, sequenced in a study of blood T cell repertoires in COVID-19. Sequencing was performed with immunoSEQ multiplex PCR; in TCRdb, only in-frame clones are kept and a portion is missing. This sample carries 300,000 or so clones, roughly nine tenths of them seen once, and the ten largest clones take 2.2%. The material sequenced was peripheral blood. These receptors all stem from a woman aged 25 to 39 with COVID-19, enrolled during active disease. CDR3s include the opening cysteine and the closing phenylalanine or tryptophan. D genes are given only for firm matches. Part of the rows lack a size; the others show once, few, many or a class for expanded clones.

NA | NA | TRBJ2-6 | TRBV19 | CASSSQNSGANVLTF | TGTGCCAGTAGTTCACAGAACTCTGGGGCCAACGTCCTGACTTTC
NA | NA | TRBJ1-1 | TRBV13 | CASSLYSGYAFF | TGTGCCAGCAGCTTATATTCGGGGTATGCTTTCTTT
NA | NA | TRBJ2-3 | TRBV7-2 | CASSHSPPTQYF | TGTGCCAGCAGCCACTCGCCCCCAACGCAGTATTTT
once | NA | TRBJ1-2 | TRBV18 | CASSPPAEYGYTF | TGTGCCAGCTCACCACCGGCAGAATATGGCTACACCTTC
NA | TRBD1 | TRBJ2-3 | TRBV28 | CASSLRDRGTDTQYF | TGTGCCAGCAGTTTAAGGGACAGGGGCACAGATACGCAGTATTTT
NA | NA | TRBJ1-1 | TRBV30 | CAWSVIVGAEAFF | TGTGCCTGGAGTGTAATCGTGGGGGCCGAAGCTTTCTTT
NA | NA | TRBJ2-7 | TRBV2 | CASRRDSPSEQYF | TGTGCCAGCAGGCGGGACTCCCCCTCCGAGCAGTACTTC
NA | TRBD2 | TRBJ2-1 | TRBV5-4 | CASSRYREGLDNEQFF | TGTGCCAGCAGCCGGTACCGGGAGGGCCTAGACAATGAGCAGTTCTTC
NA | NA | TRBJ1-2 | TRBV6-5 | CAVASGSYGYTF | TGTGCCGTCGCTTCCGGGAGCTATGGCTACACCTTC
NA | NA | TRBJ1-1 | TRBV5-1 | CASSLSVQGEAFF | TGCGCCAGCAGCTTATCCGTTCAGGGTGAAGCTTTCTTT
NA | TRBD1 | TRBJ2-7 | TRBV5-1 | CASSPIRDRGYEQYF | TGCGCCAGCAGCCCTATCCGGGACAGGGGTTACGAGCAGTACTTC
few | NA | TRBJ1-1 | TRBV28 | CASTPLGGDTEAFF | TGTGCCAGCACCCCCCTGGGAGGGGACACTGAAGCTTTCTTT
NA | TRBD2 | TRBJ2-2 | TRBV7-9 | CASSPLAGGGTGELFF | TGTGCCAGCAGCCCTCTAGCGGGAGGAGGTACCGGGGAGCTGTTTTTT
NA | NA | TRBJ2-5 | TRBV5-1 | CASRVASQETQYF | TGCGCCAGCAGGGTGGCCTCCCAGGAGACCCAGTACTTC
once | NA | TRBJ2-1 | TRBV27 | CASSASTRDTNSYNEQFF | TGTGCCAGCAGTGCCTCTACCCGGGACACTAACTCCTACAATGAGCAGTTCTTC
NA | NA | TRBJ1-1 | TRBV5-1 | CASSLNSAGPGRTEAFF | TGCGCCAGCAGCTTGAACTCGGCGGGCCCCGGGAGAACTGAAGCTTTCTTT
NA | TRBD1 | TRBJ1-2 | TRBV2 | CASVGTALYYGYTF | TGTGCCAGCGTGGGGACAGCCTTATACTATGGCTACACCTTC
NA | TRBD1 | TRBJ1-5 | TRBV6-5 | CASTLGGQGTQPQHF | TGTGCCAGCACCCTAGGGGGACAGGGAACGCAGCCCCAGCATTTT
NA | NA | TRBJ1-2 | TRBV19 | CASRSQGWGDYGYTF | TGTGCCAGTAGGAGTCAGGGATGGGGGGACTATGGCTACACCTTC
NA | NA | TRBJ2-5 | TRBV5-4 | CASSLASKETQYF | TGTGCCAGCAGCTTGGCTAGCAAAGAGACCCAGTACTTC
NA | NA | TRBJ2-2 | TRBV25-1 | CASSEGGTGELFF | TGTGCCAGCAGTGAGGGGGGAACCGGGGAGCTGTTTTTT
NA | TRBD2 | TRBJ2-7 | TRBV27 | CASSLSLAASYEQYF | TGTGCCAGCAGTTTATCCCTAGCGGCCTCCTACGAGCAGTACTTC
once | NA | TRBJ1-1 | TRBV6-5 | CASSPRGNTEAFF | TGTGCCAGCAGTCCCAGGGGGAACACTGAAGCTTTCTTT
NA | TRBD1 | TRBJ1-2 | TRBV5-1 | CASSGTGYGYTF | TGCGCCAGCAGTGGGACAGGGTATGGCTACACCTTC
NA | TRBD2 | TRBJ2-7 | TRBV3-1/TRBV3-2 | CASSQSFAGGFYEQYF | TGTGCCAGCAGCCAATCTTTTGCGGGAGGGTTCTACGAGCAGTACTTC
NA | NA | TRBJ1-1 | TRBV4-2 | CASSQGEYGNTEAFF | TGTGCCAGCAGCCAAGGAGAATACGGGAACACTGAAGCTTTCTTT